This is a list of T cell receptor beta chains from one sample in a study of T cells after yellow fever vaccination. From the 5' RACE reads, TCRdb called clonotypes with MiXCR, one entry per CDR3 protein. The table records 250,000 to 400,000 distinct CDR3 sequences, roughly 4.3% of them present only once. The specimen comprised PBMCs, sampled 5 days after the yellow fever booster vaccination. These receptors originate from a man between 18 and 29 years old who received the YFV17D yellow fever vaccine. CDR3s include the opening cysteine and the closing phenylalanine or tryptophan. Each record gives: clone size, V gene, D gene, J gene, CDR3 protein, CDR3 DNA. A D gene is named only where the DNA matches it firmly. Size is stated for part of the rows, as once, few or many counts, or as a class when the clone is expanded.

clone_size: few
v_call: TRBV4-2
d_call: .
j_call: TRBJ1-6
cdr3_aa: CASSQGPGKDSPLHF
cdr3_nt: TGTGCCAGCAGCCAAGGTCCAGGCAAAGATTCACCCCTCCACTTT

clone_size: few
v_call: TRBV20-1
d_call: TRBD1
j_call: TRBJ2-2
cdr3_aa: CSARPGQKNTGELFF
cdr3_nt: TGCAGTGCTAGACCGGGACAGAAGAACACCGGGGAGCTGTTTTTT

clone_size: .
v_call: TRBV12-3/TRBV12-4
d_call: .
j_call: TRBJ2-5
cdr3_aa: CASSLRHLSGETQYF
cdr3_nt: TGTGCCAGCAGTTTGAGACACCTGTCTGGGGAGACCCAGTACTTC

clone_size: .
v_call: TRBV7-6
d_call: TRBD1
j_call: TRBJ1-4
cdr3_aa: CASRQTGFPNEKLFF
cdr3_nt: TGTGCCAGCAGGCAGACAGGGTTCCCTAATGAAAAACTGTTTTTT

clone_size: .
v_call: TRBV5-4
d_call: TRBD2
j_call: TRBJ2-3
cdr3_aa: CASSLTLRTSHLTDTQYF
cdr3_nt: TGTGCCAGCAGCTTGACCCTAAGGACTAGCCACCTCACAGATACGCAGTATTTT

clone_size: many
v_call: TRBV12-3/TRBV12-4
d_call: TRBD1
j_call: TRBJ1-1
cdr3_aa: CASTSTGGGEAFF
cdr3_nt: TGTGCCAGCACCTCAACAGGGGGCGGTGAAGCTTTCTTT

clone_size: .
v_call: TRBV7-2
d_call: .
j_call: TRBJ2-1
cdr3_aa: CASSLALEDEQFF
cdr3_nt: TGTGCCAGCAGCTTAGCACTCGAGGATGAGCAGTTCTTC

clone_size: few
v_call: TRBV6-5
d_call: TRBD1
j_call: TRBJ1-5
cdr3_aa: CASRGTGSNQPQHF
cdr3_nt: TGTGCCAGCAGGGGGACAGGTAGCAATCAGCCCCAGCATTTT

clone_size: few
v_call: TRBV21-1
d_call: .
j_call: TRBJ2-7
cdr3_aa: CASSKEAGWEQYF
cdr3_nt: TGTGCCAGCAGCAAAGAAGCAGGTTGGGAGCAGTACTTC

clone_size: .
v_call: TRBV12-5
d_call: .
j_call: TRBJ1-2
cdr3_aa: CASGQVYGYTF
cdr3_nt: TGTGCTAGTGGACAGGTCTATGGCTACACCTTC

clone_size: few
v_call: TRBV5-1
d_call: TRBD2
j_call: TRBJ2-2
cdr3_aa: CASRRLAGETGELFF
cdr3_nt: TGCGCCAGCAGACGACTAGCGGGGGAAACCGGGGAGCTGTTTTTT

clone_size: .
v_call: TRBV20-1
d_call: .
j_call: TRBJ1-2
cdr3_aa: CSASPIDGYTF
cdr3_nt: TGCAGTGCTAGTCCCATAGATGGCTACACCTTC

clone_size: few
v_call: TRBV7-3
d_call: TRBD1
j_call: TRBJ2-1
cdr3_aa: CASSLMGQGANEQFF
cdr3_nt: TGTGCCAGCAGCTTAATGGGACAGGGGGCCAATGAGCAGTTCTTC

clone_size: .
v_call: TRBV28
d_call: .
j_call: TRBJ2-1
cdr3_aa: CASSFMTEQFF
cdr3_nt: TGTGCCAGCAGTTTCATGACTGAGCAGTTCTTC

clone_size: .
v_call: TRBV12-3/TRBV12-4
d_call: .
j_call: TRBJ1-5
cdr3_aa: CASSSIPTFEPQHF
cdr3_nt: TGTGCCAGCAGTTCTATACCCACCTTCGAGCCCCAGCATTTT

clone_size: few
v_call: TRBV19
d_call: .
j_call: TRBJ1-5
cdr3_aa: CASSIGDGGAQHF
cdr3_nt: TGTGCCAGTAGTATTGGGGACGGGGGAGCCCAGCATTTT

clone_size: .
v_call: TRBV9
d_call: .
j_call: TRBJ1-2
cdr3_aa: CASSVEVGQYYGYTF
cdr3_nt: TGTGCCAGCAGCGTAGAAGTCGGACAGTACTATGGCTACACCTTC

clone_size: .
v_call: TRBV27
d_call: .
j_call: TRBJ1-6
cdr3_aa: CASSLEADRKVPNSPLHF
cdr3_nt: TGTGCCAGCAGTTTAGAGGCCGACAGAAAGGTCCCCAATTCACCCCTCCACTTT

clone_size: few
v_call: TRBV24-1
d_call: .
j_call: TRBJ1-5
cdr3_aa: CATSDFLRDQPQHF
cdr3_nt: TGTGCCACCAGTGATTTTCTCAGGGATCAGCCCCAGCATTTT

clone_size: .
v_call: TRBV9
d_call: TRBD2
j_call: TRBJ2-1
cdr3_aa: CASSVVSGAYNEQFF
cdr3_nt: TGTGCCAGCAGCGTAGTCAGCGGGGCCTACAATGAGCAGTTCTTC

clone_size: few
v_call: TRBV10-3
d_call: TRBD2
j_call: TRBJ2-3
cdr3_aa: CAISGLAGATDTQYF
cdr3_nt: TGTGCCATCAGCGGACTAGCGGGGGCCACAGATACGCAGTATTTT

clone_size: .
v_call: TRBV4-1
d_call: TRBD2
j_call: TRBJ2-3
cdr3_aa: CASSQDGASGGADTQYF
cdr3_nt: TGCGCCAGCAGCCAAGATGGGGCAAGCGGGGGGGCCGATACGCAGTATTTT

clone_size: .
v_call: TRBV29-1
d_call: TRBD2
j_call: TRBJ2-1
cdr3_aa: CSVYPSSGLHTTSGNSEQFF
cdr3_nt: TGCAGCGTTTACCCCTCTTCGGGACTTCACACGACTAGCGGGAATAGTGAGCAGTTCTTC

clone_size: .
v_call: TRBV12-5
d_call: TRBD1
j_call: TRBJ2-7
cdr3_aa: CASGIRTGLSYEQYF
cdr3_nt: TGTGCTAGTGGTATCCGGACAGGTTTATCCTACGAGCAGTACTTC

clone_size: .
v_call: TRBV4-3
d_call: .
j_call: TRBJ2-7
cdr3_aa: CASSQDLGTSYEQYF
cdr3_nt: TGCGCCAGCAGCCAAGACCTCGGCACCTCCTACGAGCAGTACTTC

clone_size: .
v_call: TRBV20-1
d_call: TRBD2
j_call: TRBJ2-5
cdr3_aa: CSARGFGSSGVQGTQYF
cdr3_nt: TGCAGTGCTAGAGGGTTCGGGTCTAGCGGGGTTCAGGGGACCCAGTACTTC

clone_size: few
v_call: TRBV2
d_call: .
j_call: TRBJ1-4
cdr3_aa: CASSPTTNEKLFF
cdr3_nt: TGTGCCAGCAGTCCCACAACTAATGAAAAACTGTTTTTT

clone_size: .
v_call: TRBV3-1
d_call: .
j_call: TRBJ2-7
cdr3_aa: CASSQRESRGEQYF
cdr3_nt: TGTGCCAGCAGCCAGAGGGAATCACGGGGCGAGCAGTACTTC

clone_size: .
v_call: TRBV4-3
d_call: .
j_call: TRBJ2-7
cdr3_aa: CASSQGVGAGNYEQYF
cdr3_nt: TGCGCCAGCAGCCAAGGGGTCGGGGCAGGGAACTACGAGCAGTACTTC